This entry features one T cell receptor (beta chain) sequence. These data belong to a study of shared clonotypes between healthy human individuals. The CDR3 is made up of 14 amino acids. Germline CDR1 reads SNHLY; CDR2 reads FYNNEI. V was pared by 6 bases and J by 7 bases, with 15 bases between. Sequencing was performed with immunoSEQ multiplex PCR; in TCRdb, only in-frame clones are kept and a portion is missing. Of 2 million to 2.5 million clones in the sample, approximately 96% are singletons; the top ten hold roughly 0.13%. The chain carries TRBV2 and TRBJ2-2; weak D call: TRBD1 (5 bases). This TCR came from a man aged 18 to 35 in good health. The specimen was naive CD4+ T cells sorted from blood. Indicated subset: CD45RA+ positively selected. This chain's CDR3 is CASSPGRAGGELFF. DNA for the CDR3: TGTGCCAGCAGCCCCGGCAGGGCTGGCGGGGAGCTGTTTTTT.